These 27 T cell receptor beta chains were sequenced from one sample in a study of blood T cell repertoires in COVID-19. Repertoires were generated with immunoSEQ multiplex PCR, while TCRdb's copy carries only in-frame clones and drops some. Of approximately 300,000 clones in the sample, 65% to 90% were seen once. Sequenced sample: PBMCs or T cells enriched from blood (not recorded which). Source of these receptors: a woman aged 18-29 years who had recovered from COVID-19.

The chain joins TRBV2 to TRBJ1-1; TRBD1 matches at 9 bases. This CDR3 is built from 17 residues. CDR1 is SNHLY and CDR2 is FYNNEI in the germline V gene. V was pared by 5 bases and J by 0 bases, with 10 bases of the junction left unmatched. For the CDR3, the DNA is TGTGCCAGCAGTTTGGACAGGGGTGACGAAATGAACACTGAAGCTTTCTTT. Encoded protein: CASSLDRGDEMNTEAFF.

The chain carries TRBV10-1 and TRBJ1-4; D not resolved. Germline lookup yields CDR1 WNHNN and CDR2 SYGVQD (reference sequence). The CDR3 length is 12 residues. V lost 3 bases and J 7 bases, leaving 6 bases between the germline ends. In DNA, the CDR3 is TGCGCCAGCAGTGACGGTTTTGAAAAACTGTTTTTT. Protein: CASSDGFEKLFF.

This chain uses TRBV24-1 with TRBJ1-4; D is unresolved. Germline CDR1 and CDR2: KGHDR and SFDVKD. With 2 bases removed from V and 5 bases from J, the gap between germline ends came to 17 bases. The CDR3 totals 17 residues. CDR3 DNA sequence: TGTGCCACCAGTGATTCCCCCGGGCCGGGGATCAATGAAAAACTGTTTTTT. Translation gives CATSDSPGPGINEKLFF.

The rearrangement uses TRBV28 and TRBJ2-1, with 7 bases identical to TRBD2. The CDR3 is 12 amino acids. J gave up 8 bases and V 2 bases, and 0 bases lay outside the gene matches. Germline CDR1 and CDR2: MDHEN and SYDVKM. The chain's CDR3 is CASSLRGDEQFF. Written as DNA, the CDR3 is TGTGCCAGCAGTTTACGGGGGGATGAGCAGTTCTTC.

The chain uses TRBV20-1 and TRBJ2-1, with D maybe TRBD1 (5 bases). Trimming took off 1 base at V and 8 bases at J, with 6 bases between the two ends. The CDR3 contains 11 residues. In germline, CDR1 is DFQATT, CDR2 SNEGSKA (reference sequence). The CDR3 DNA is TGCAGTGCTAGAGGGGGCGATGAGCAGTTCTTC. Its protein is CSARGGDEQFF.

Remarks on this clone: A read error may account for a junction end that differs from germline. The chain uses TRBV7-3 and TRBJ2-7; 7 nucleotides align to TRBD2. Germline loops: CDR1 SGHTA, CDR2 FQGTGA. This CDR3 has 14 residues. The CDR3 sequence is CASSLMGGNYEQYF. DNA for the CDR3: TGTGCCAGCAGTTTAATGGGGGGGAACTACGAGCAGTACTTC.

This clone appeared many times. Other DNA sequences in this sample translate to the same CDR3. The chain joins TRBV19 to TRBJ2-5; D remains unclear. The V and J ends lost 3 bases and 5 bases respectively, with 4 bases between them. The CDR3 has 11 residues. Germline V lookup: CDR1 LNHDA, CDR2 SQIVND (reference sequence). The CDR3 sequence: CASSIRETQYF. The CDR3 DNA is TGTGCCAGTAGTATCCGGGAGACCCAGTACTTC.

The rearrangement links TRBV5-7 to TRBJ1-1; D is unresolved. TRBV5-7 is recorded as an ORF, its role being uncertain. The V end lost 0 bases, the J end lost 8 bases, and 23 bases lay between the germline ends. The CDR3 consists of 17 residues. CDR3 loop: CASSLESVTPGSNEAFF. As DNA, the CDR3 is TGTGCCAGCAGCTTGGAGTCGGTTACTCCGGGGTCCAACGAAGCTTTCTTT.

V and J are TRBV19 and TRBJ2-1, with a weak D call TRBD1 (5 bases). The germline V gene encodes CDR1 LNHDA and CDR2 SQIVND (reference sequence). The CDR3 spans 15 residues. Trimming stripped 1 base from V and 7 bases from J, with 14 bases between. In DNA, the CDR3 is TGTGCCAGTAGTATAGCGAGGCAGGGAAGGAATGAGCAGTTCTTC. Protein sequence: CASSIARQGRNEQFF.

V gene TRBV9 combines with J gene TRBJ2-3; D is ambiguous. CDR3 length: 17 amino acids. Germline V gene data show CDR1 as SGDLS and CDR2 as YYNGEE. V was shortened by 3 bases and J by 6 bases, with 23 bases between the two germline ends. CDR3 sequence reads: CASSERPGAGFGDTQYF. For the CDR3, the DNA is TGTGCCAGCAGCGAGAGGCCTGGAGCCGGTTTCGGGGATACGCAGTATTTT.

A single count supports this clone. The genes are TRBV19 and TRBJ2-5; the match to TRBD2 covers 7 bases. The CDR3 contains 14 residues. Germline lookup yields CDR1 LNHDA and CDR2 SQIVND (reference sequence). The V gene end was trimmed by 3 bases and the J gene end by 5 bases; junction bases not matched to a gene: 6. The CDR3 bases are TGTGCCAGTAGTATTACAGCGGGGTGGGAGACCCAGTACTTC. Translated, it gives CASSITAGWETQYF.

The rearrangement joins TRBV28 to TRBJ1-1; D may be TRBD1 (5 bases). V was shortened by 5 bases and J by 0 bases, with 19 bases between the two germline ends. The CDR3 covers 17 residues. Germline V lookup: CDR1 MDHEN, CDR2 SYDVKM. DNA of the CDR3: TGTGCCAGCAGTGGGTATCTCATTGGCAGGGTGAACACTGAAGCTTTCTTT. Protein product: CASSGYLIGRVNTEAFF.

J is TRBJ2-1 and V is TRBV28; a possible D gene is TRBD1 (7 bases). The CDR3 is 15 amino acids. Germline CDR1 and CDR2: MDHEN and SYDVKM. V was shortened by 3 bases and J by 6 bases, with 15 bases between the two germline ends. In DNA, the CDR3 is TGTGCCAGCAGTTTCCCAGGGGGGTTGCCCAATGAGCAGTTCTTC. It is translated as CASSFPGGLPNEQFF.

This clone was seen only once. The gene calls are TRBV7-6 and TRBJ1-4; 9 bases agree with TRBD1. Germline CDR1 SGHVS, CDR2 FNYEAQ. J was trimmed by 0 bases and V by 2 bases; bases with no gene match: 7. The CDR3 has 18 amino acids. The CDR3 DNA reads as TGTGCCAGCAGCTTACTGGGGGACAGGGCCTCAACTAATGAAAAACTGTTTTTT. Translating gives CASSLLGDRASTNEKLFF.

This clone was found a few times. The chain is built from TRBV7-8 and TRBJ2-5; TRBD2 matches 7 bases. The V gene end was trimmed by 5 bases and the J gene end by 7 bases; junction bases not matched to a gene: 16. The CDR3 has 16 residues. Per the germline V gene, CDR1 is SGHVS and CDR2 is FQNEAQ. The CDR3 region has the DNA TGTGCCAGCAGCCCAAACCCCGAGACTAGCAGCGTGACCCAGTACTTC. As protein: CASSPNPETSSVTQYF.

This chain links TRBV30 with TRBJ2-2, with 7 bases aligning to TRBD1. The V gene's germline CDR1 is GTSNPN and CDR2 SVGIG (reference sequence). The CDR3 is made up of 14 amino acids. Losses at the gene ends were 4 bases for V and 3 bases for J; bases not matched to a gene: 5. CDR3 residues: CAWTWDSYTGELFF. The DNA of the CDR3 is TGTGCCTGGACCTGGGACAGCTACACCGGGGAGCTGTTTTTT.

This clone was detected a few times. This chain joins TRBV29-1 and TRBJ1-1; D remains unclear. The CDR3 covers 13 residues. Trimming removed 3 bases at V and 2 bases at J, with 10 bases between. The germline CDR1 and CDR2 sequences are SQVTM and ANQGSEA. The CDR3 protein is CSVDVSVNTEAFF. The CDR3 DNA sequence: TGCAGCGTTGATGTTTCAGTAAACACTGAAGCTTTCTTT.

The rearrangement uses TRBV28 and TRBJ1-3; D is possibly TRBD1 (5 bases). This CDR3 is 16 amino acids long. CDR1 and CDR2 (germline): MDHEN, SYDVKM. Trimming removed 5 bases at V and 3 bases at J, with 17 bases between. The CDR3 here is CASSPRVKTGGNTIYF. The CDR3 DNA follows: TGTGCCAGCAGTCCCAGGGTTAAAACGGGTGGAAACACCATATATTTT.

The gene calls are TRBV5-1 and TRBJ2-7, with a tentative D call TRBD1 (5 bases). V was clipped by 1 base and J by 5 bases, with 7 bases between them. Per the germline V gene, CDR1 is SGHRS and CDR2 is YFSETQ. CDR3 length: 12 amino acids. The DNA of the CDR3 is TGCGCCAGCAGCTTGTTAGGGGACGAGCAGTACTTC. It translates to CASSLLGDEQYF.

With respect to this clone: Within the sample, other DNA sequences also encode this same CDR3. This chain connects TRBV5-1 to TRBJ1-3; 10 nucleotides line up with TRBD1. CDR3 length equals 16 residues. Trimming took 4 bases from V and 0 from J; bases not matched to a gene: 4. Germline lookup yields CDR1 SGHRS and CDR2 YFSETQ. CDR3 in amino acids: CASSLGTGASGNTIYF. CDR3 bases: TGCGCCAGCAGCCTTGGGACAGGGGCCTCTGGAAACACCATATATTTT.

This clone was observed a single time. V usage is TRBV3-1 (or the pseudogene TRBV3-2) and J usage is TRBJ2-7; D perhaps matches TRBD2 (6 bases). Germline lookup yields CDR1 LGHDT and CDR2 YNNKEL (reference sequence). V was cut by 3 bases and J by 1 base, with 16 bases left in between. This CDR3 spans 16 amino acids. The CDR3 loop reads CASSHGGGGASYEQYF. CDR3 bases: TGTGCCAGCAGCCATGGGGGTGGCGGGGCGTCCTACGAGCAGTACTTC.

CDR3 in amino acids: CASSPSSTNTEAFF. Written as DNA, the CDR3 is TGTGCCAGCAGTCCCTCTTCTACGAACACTGAAGCTTTCTTT. V gene TRBV7-3 combines with J gene TRBJ1-1; D is unclear. The CDR3 sequence is 14 residues long. Trimming shortened V by 6 bases and J by 1 base, and 12 bases separated the two germline ends. The germline V gene has CDR1 SGHTA and CDR2 FQGTGA. Together with reference TRBV7-3 and TRBJ1-1, the CDR3 gives the full variable domain: GAGVSQTPSNKVTEKGKYVELRCDPISGHTALYWYRQSLGQGPEFLIYFQGTGAADDSGLPNDRFFAVRPEGSVSTLKIQRTERGDSAVYLCASSPSSTNTEAFFGQGTRLTVV.

The rearrangement uses TRBV9 and TRBJ2-2; weak D call: TRBD2 (6 bases). This CDR3 region has 15 residues. V was clipped by 0 bases and J by 12 bases, with 18 bases between them. The germline V gene has CDR1 SGDLS and CDR2 YYNGEE. As DNA, the CDR3 is TGTGCCAGCAGCGTAGCTACAGAGGGGCGGGATAAGCTGTTTTTT. Translating gives CASSVATEGRDKLFF.

The J gene is TRBJ1-3, the V gene TRBV5-1; 9 bases agree with TRBD1. The V and J ends lost 3 bases and 5 bases, in that order; junction bases with no gene match: 6. Germline CDR1 reads SGHRS; CDR2 reads YFSETQ. This CDR3 is 15 amino acids long. CDR3 sequence reads: CASSSGDRDRNTIYF. CDR3 DNA sequence: TGCGCCAGCAGCTCCGGGGACAGGGATAGAAACACCATATATTTT.

The chain carries TRBV3-1 (or the pseudogene TRBV3-2) and TRBJ2-5; D possibly corresponds to TRBD2 (6 bases). The germline CDR1 and CDR2 sequences are LGHDT and YNNKEL (reference sequence). Trimming pared 0 bases from V and 5 bases from J, leaving 16 bases between. This CDR3 comprises 16 residues. The DNA of the CDR3 is TGTGCCAGCAGCCAAGATAGGTTCACGGCGGGGGAGACCCAGTACTTC. Protein: CASSQDRFTAGETQYF.

J is TRBJ2-5 and V is TRBV7-2; D gene unclear. The CDR3 spans 12 residues. Deletions cut 3 bases from V and 2 bases from J, with 4 bases between. Per the germline V gene, CDR1 is SGHTA and CDR2 is FQGNSA. The chain's CDR3 is CASSFPQETQYF. The DNA for the CDR3 is TGTGCCAGCAGCTTCCCGCAAGAGACCCAGTACTTC.

The chain recombines TRBV6-5 with TRBJ2-1; no firm D call. Germline V CDR1 and CDR2: MNHEY, SVGAGI. The CDR3 runs 14 residues. V was shortened by 0 bases and J by 6 bases, with 9 bases between the two germline ends. The CDR3 reads CASSYSRELNEQFF. Here the CDR3 DNA reads TGTGCCAGCAGTTACTCGCGCGAGCTCAATGAGCAGTTCTTC.